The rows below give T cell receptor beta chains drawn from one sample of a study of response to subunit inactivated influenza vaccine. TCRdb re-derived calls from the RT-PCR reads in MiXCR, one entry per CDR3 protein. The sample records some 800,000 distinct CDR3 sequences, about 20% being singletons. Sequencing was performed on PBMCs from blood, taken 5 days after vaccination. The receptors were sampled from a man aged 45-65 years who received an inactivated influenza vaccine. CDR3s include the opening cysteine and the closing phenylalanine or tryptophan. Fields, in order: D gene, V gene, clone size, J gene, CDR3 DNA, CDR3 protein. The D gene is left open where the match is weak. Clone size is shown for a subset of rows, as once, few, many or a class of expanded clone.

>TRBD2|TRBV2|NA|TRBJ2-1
TGTGCCAGCAGTACGAACTTGGGGGTGGGACTAGCGGGACCCAGCGAGCAGTTCTTC
CASSTNLGVGLAGPSEQFF
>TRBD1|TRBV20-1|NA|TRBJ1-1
TGCAGTGCCCCGAGGGACAGAACCTTGAACACTGAAGCTTTCTTT
CSAPRDRTLNTEAFF
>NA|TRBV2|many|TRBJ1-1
TGTGCCAGCGTGCAGGGACTACTAATGAACACTGAAGCTTTCTTT
CASVQGLLMNTEAFF
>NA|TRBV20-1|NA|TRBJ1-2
TGCAGTGCTAGAGATAGGGGGTATGGCTACACCTTC
CSARDRGYGYTF
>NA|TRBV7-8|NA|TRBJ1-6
TGTGCCAGCAGCTTAGGCAGCGCTCGTAATTCACCCCTCCACTTT
CASSLGSARNSPLHF
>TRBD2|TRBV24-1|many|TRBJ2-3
TGTGCCACCAGCACTAGCGGCACAGATACGCAGTATTTT
CATSTSGTDTQYF
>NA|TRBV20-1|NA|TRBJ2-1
TGCAGTGCTAGATCGATAGCTGGACCGGAGGCCTACAATGAGCAGTTCTTC
CSARSIAGPEAYNEQFF
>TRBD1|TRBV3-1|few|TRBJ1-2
TGTGCCAGCAGCCGAGCCGGGACAGGGGATTTGGGCTACACCTTC
CASSRAGTGDLGYTF
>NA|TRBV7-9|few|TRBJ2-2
TGTGCCAGCAGCCCACGGTGGGAGCCTTCGTCCGGGGAGCTGTTTTTT
CASSPRWEPSSGELFF
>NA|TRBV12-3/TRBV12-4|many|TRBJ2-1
TGTGCCAGCAGTTTAGACAGGGTTGCTTCAAATGAGCAGTTCTTC
CASSLDRVASNEQFF
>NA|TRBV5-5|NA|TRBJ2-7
TGTATCCCAATTCCTTTGGGGACCTACGAGCAGTACTTC
CIPIPLGTYEQYF
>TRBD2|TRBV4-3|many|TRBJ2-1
TGCGCCAGCAGCCAAGATCTTACGTCTAGCGGAACAAATTACAATGAGCAGTTCTTC
CASSQDLTSSGTNYNEQFF
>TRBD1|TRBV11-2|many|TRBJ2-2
TGTGCCAGCAGAAGACAGGGGACCGGGGAGCTGTTTTTT
CASRRQGTGELFF
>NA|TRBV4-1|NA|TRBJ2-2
TGCGCCAGCAGCTACAGACTCAAGGCGGGGAACACCGGGGAGCTGTTTTTT
CASSYRLKAGNTGELFF
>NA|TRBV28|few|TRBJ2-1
TGTGCCAGCAGTCCACCGACGGAGAATGAGCAGTTCTTC
CASSPPTENEQFF
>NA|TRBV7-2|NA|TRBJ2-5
TGTGCCAGCAGCCAATACCGAAACCAAGAGACCCAGTACTTC
CASSQYRNQETQYF
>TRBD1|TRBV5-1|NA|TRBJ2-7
TGCGCCAGCACGATCTCCGGGACAGTGCGCGACGAGCAGTACTTC
CASTISGTVRDEQYF
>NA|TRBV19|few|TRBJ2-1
TGTGCCAGTAAGGGCGGGCCCGACTACAATGAGCAGTTCTTC
CASKGGPDYNEQFF
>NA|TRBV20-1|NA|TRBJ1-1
TGCAGTGCCCCGCGGGAACGGCTGAACACTGAAGCTTTCTTT
CSAPRERLNTEAFF
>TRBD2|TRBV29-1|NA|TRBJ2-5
TGCAGCGTTTCTCCGGGAGGAAAAGAGACCCAGTACTTC
CSVSPGGKETQYF
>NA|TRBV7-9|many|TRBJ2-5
TGTGCCAGCAGCTTAAACTTGGAGACCCAGTACTTC
CASSLNLETQYF
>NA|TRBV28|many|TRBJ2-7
TGTGCCAGCAGTTCCGGGGGCACACTTCTCCAGCAGTACTTC
CASSSGGTLLQQYF
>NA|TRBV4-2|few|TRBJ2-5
TGTGCCAGCAGCCACCGACTAGGAATTGAGGAGACCCAGTACTTC
CASSHRLGIEETQYF
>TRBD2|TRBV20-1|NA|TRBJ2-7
TGCAGTGCTCGCGGGACTAGCGGGACGTCCCACGAGCAGTACTTC
CSARGTSGTSHEQYF
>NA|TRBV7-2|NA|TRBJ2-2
TGTGCCAGCAGCTTAGCGGGGACGGGCTTTAGGGAGCTGTTTTTT
CASSLAGTGFRELFF
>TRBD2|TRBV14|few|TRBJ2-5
TGTGCCAGCAGCTCGTATTCTTTTGGGACTAGACCAAACCAAGAGACCCAGTACTTC
CASSSYSFGTRPNQETQYF
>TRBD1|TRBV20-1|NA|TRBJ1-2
TGCAGTGCAAGCACCGACAGGGCCTATGGCTACACCTTC
CSASTDRAYGYTF
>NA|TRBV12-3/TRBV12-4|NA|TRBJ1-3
TGTGCCAGCAGTTTTCCCAGCTCTGGAAACACCATATATTTT
CASSFPSSGNTIYF
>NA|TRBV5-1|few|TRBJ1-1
TGCGCCAGCAGCCCGTCGGGGGGTGAAGCTTTCTTT
CASSPSGGEAFF
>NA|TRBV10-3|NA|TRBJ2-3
TGTGCCATCACCCCGCGGGATAAGACAGATACGCAGTATTTT
CAITPRDKTDTQYF
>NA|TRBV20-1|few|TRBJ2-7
TGCAGTGCTAGAGTAACAGCGGTCCCCCACGAGCAGTACTTC
CSARVTAVPHEQYF
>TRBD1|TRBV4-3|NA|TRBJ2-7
TGCGCCAGCAGCCAAGCACCCGGGACAGGGACCATGTACGAGCAGTACTTC
CASSQAPGTGTMYEQYF
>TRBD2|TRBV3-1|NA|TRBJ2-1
TGTGCCAGCAGCCAAGTCCCACCCGGACTAGCGGGACCCAGCTCCTACAATGAGCAGTTCTTC
CASSQVPPGLAGPSSYNEQFF
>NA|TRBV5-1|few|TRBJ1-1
TGCGCCAGCAGCCCGTCAAGGGACACTGAAGCTTTCTTT
CASSPSRDTEAFF
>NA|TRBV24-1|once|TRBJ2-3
TGTGCCACCAGTGACTACCTTAGTTATCATACGCAGTATTTT
CATSDYLSYHTQYF
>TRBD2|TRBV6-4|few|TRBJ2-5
TGTGCCAGCAGTCCACTAGCGGGGTCTATCGAGACCCAGTACTTC
CASSPLAGSIETQYF
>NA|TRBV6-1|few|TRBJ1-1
TGTGCCAGCATGGGAATGATTGAAGCTTTCTTT
CASMGMIEAFF
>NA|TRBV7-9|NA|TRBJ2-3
TGTGCCAGCAGCTTCGGGACTGCGGGAGATACGCAGTATTTT
CASSFGTAGDTQYF
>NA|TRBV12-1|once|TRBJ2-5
TGTGCCAGCATCAGACCGGGGGGACAAGAGACCCAGTACTTC
CASIRPGGQETQYF
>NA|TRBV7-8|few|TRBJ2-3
TGTGCCAGCAGTACCAACCTCCTCACTAGGGCAGATACGCAGTATTTT
CASSTNLLTRADTQYF
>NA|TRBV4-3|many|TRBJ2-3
TGCGCCAGCAGCCAAGGTAGAGCGCCAGATACGCAGTATTTT
CASSQGRAPDTQYF
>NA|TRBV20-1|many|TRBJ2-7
TGCAGTGCTAGGGACAGCTCCTACGAGCAGTACTTC
CSARDSSYEQYF
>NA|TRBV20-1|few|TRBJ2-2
TGCAGTGCTAGAGATCAGTTACAGGGGAACACCGGGGAGCTGTTTTTT
CSARDQLQGNTGELFF
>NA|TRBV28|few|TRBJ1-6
TGTGCCAGCAGTTACCTTAGGGGATCGCCCCTCCACTTT
CASSYLRGSPLHF
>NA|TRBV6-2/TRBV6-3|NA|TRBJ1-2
TGTGCCAGCAGTTACAGGGACGGCTACACCTTC
CASSYRDGYTF
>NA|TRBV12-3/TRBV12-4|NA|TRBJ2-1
TGTGCCAGCAGTTTAGGGATGGTTAGGGAGCAGTTCTTC
CASSLGMVREQFF
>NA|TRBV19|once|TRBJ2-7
TGTGCCAGTAGTATAGTCTCGGTCCGGGGATCCTTCTCCGAGCAGTACTTC
CASSIVSVRGSFSEQYF
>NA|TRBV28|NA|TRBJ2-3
TGTGCCAGCAGTACAGGCGGCTATTACACAGATACGCAGTATTTT
CASSTGGYYTDTQYF
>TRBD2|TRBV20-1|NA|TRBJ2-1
TGCAGTGCAGAGGAAACCGGGACTAGCGGGATGGTGCAGTTCTTC
CSAEETGTSGMVQFF
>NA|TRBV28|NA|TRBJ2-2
TGTGCCACCCTATCCGGAGCGAACACCGGGGAGCTGTTTTTT
CATLSGANTGELFF
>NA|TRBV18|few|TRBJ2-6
TGTGCCAGCTCACCCCCAGGGTCCTCTGGGGCCAACGTCCTGACTTTC
CASSPPGSSGANVLTF
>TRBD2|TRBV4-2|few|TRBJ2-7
TGTGCCAGCAGCCAAGCTGGACTAGCGGGGAGCTCCTACGAGCAGTACTTC
CASSQAGLAGSSYEQYF
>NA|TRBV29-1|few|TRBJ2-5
TGCAGCGTGCTGGTTGATTTAGAGACCCAGTACTTC
CSVLVDLETQYF
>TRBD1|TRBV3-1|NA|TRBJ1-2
TGTGCCAGCAGCCAAGATGTAGGGGGCAGTGGCTACACCTTC
CASSQDVGGSGYTF
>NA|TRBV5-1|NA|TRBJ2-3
TGCGCCAGCAGCCCGGGGAGACTCCGCACAGATACGCAGTATTTT
CASSPGRLRTDTQYF
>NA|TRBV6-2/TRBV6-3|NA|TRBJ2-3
TGTGCCACCGCCCCCAGGCGAGCAAGTGATACGCAGTATTTT
CATAPRRASDTQYF
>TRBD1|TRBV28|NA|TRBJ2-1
TGTGCCAGTCGGACAGGGGGCATCTCCTACACTGAGCAGTTCTTC
CASRTGGISYTEQFF
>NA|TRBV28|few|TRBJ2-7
TGTGCCAGCAGTTTGCGACAGCTCACCTACGAGCAGTACTTC
CASSLRQLTYEQYF
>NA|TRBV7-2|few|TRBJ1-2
TGTGCCAGCAGCTTAGGGGTTGGGGGAGAAGGCTACACCTTC
CASSLGVGGEGYTF